The rows below give T cell receptor beta chains drawn from one sample of a study of control samples from healthy donors and cancer patients. Sequencing used immunoSEQ multiplex PCR; TCRdb keeps in-frame clones, though not all of them. The sample records approximately 26,000 clones, 75% to 85% being singletons. Sequencing used PBMCs. Receptor source: a man in his sixties with colorectal cancer. CDR3s include the opening cysteine and the closing phenylalanine or tryptophan. The order of the fields is clone size, J gene, D gene, V gene, CDR3 protein, CDR3 DNA. A D gene is named only where the DNA matches it firmly. The size of a clone is reported for some rows only, either as once, few or many, or as a class for expanded clones.

. | TRBJ2-2 | . | TRBV7-7 | CASSLERNAGELFF | TGTGCCAGCAGCTTAGAAAGAAACGCCGGGGAGCTGTTTTTT
. | TRBJ1-3 | . | TRBV4-1 | CASSQDRAAGNTIYF | TGCGCCAGCAGCCAAGATAGGGCAGCGGGAAACACCATATATTTT
. | TRBJ2-3 | TRBD2 | TRBV5-4 | CASTLGAGGLTDTQYF | TGTGCCAGCACCCTGGGGGCGGGGGGACTCACAGATACGCAGTATTTT
. | TRBJ2-7 | TRBD1 | TRBV12-3/TRBV12-4 | CASSWGQGDEQYF | TGTGCCAGCAGTTGGGGACAGGGGGACGAGCAGTACTTC
. | TRBJ1-2 | . | TRBV7-9 | CASSGIGRAYGYTF | TGTGCCAGCAGCGGCATTGGCAGGGCCTATGGCTACACCTTC
few | TRBJ2-5 | TRBD2 | TRBV5-4 | CASSASGGGETQYF | TGTGCCAGCAGCGCGAGCGGGGGGGGAGAGACCCAGTACTTC
. | TRBJ1-2 | . | TRBV19 | CASSPRQQRYYTF | TGTGCCAGTAGTCCGAGACAACAAAGATACTACACCTTC
few | TRBJ1-4 | . | TRBV6-2/TRBV6-3 | CASSYSRGEEKLFF | TGTGCCAGCAGTTACTCAAGGGGGGAAGAAAAACTGTTTTTT
. | TRBJ2-2 | TRBD2 | TRBV10-1 | CARYKRLAGGNFNTGELFF | TGCGCCAGGTATAAAAGACTAGCGGGGGGCAACTTTAACACCGGGGAGCTGTTTTTT
. | TRBJ2-6 | . | TRBV3-1/TRBV3-2 | CASSQEGNRLSGANVLTF | TGTGCCAGCAGCCAAGAAGGGAACAGACTCTCTGGGGCCAACGTCCTGACTTTC